The T cell receptor (beta chain) described here comes from a study of T cell responses to AZD1222 COVID-19 vaccine (dated by TCRdb to about 2021). Concerning the study at large: Because spike-specific TCR depth and breadth did not differ between the two schedules, AZD1222 recipients who got a second dose at roughly 4 weeks were pooled with those who got a second dose at roughly 12 weeks. A total of approximately 240 trial participants underwent TCR sequencing, of whom 200 to 220 received two doses of AZD1222 and around 26 received two doses of the MenACWY control vaccine. Trial participants were enrolled into age subgroups of 18-55, 56-69 and 70-plus years, which contained approximately 150, 30 and 60 TCR-sequenced participants, respectively.

Relative to germline, V is 7 bases shorter and J is 4 bases shorter, with 7 bases between their ends. Measured from the cysteine to the phenylalanine, the CDR3 is 11 residues long. Only the CDR3 DNA is retained, 33 bases long and in frame from the first base. The CDR3 regions of human TCRbeta chains were subjected to immunosequencing. The paper's data handling went like this. TCRs in the repertoires were matched against a reference library of SARS-CoV-2-specific TCRs that had been generated with the MIRA antigen-specificity platform. Breadth meant the fraction of unique TCRs that were SARS-CoV-2-associated, whereas depth meant the fraction of total T cells that were SARS-CoV-2-associated. Using the MIRA data, each spike-specific TCR was mapped to the spike region that the TCR reacts to and placed in a CD4 or CD8 class. Log10-transformed breadth and depth values were compared by one-way ANOVA with Sidak's multiple comparisons tests. Imported from immuneACCESS, the table was reduced by TCRdb to in-frame sequences with V and J called. These copies leave out some clones; in studies compared against another copy, an unresolved V gene accounts for under half, and the cause of the remainder is not known. For V, J and clone size, that table is used; D and trimming come from the DNA. The sample records roughly 76,000 clones, roughly 84% of which are singletons. The top ten hold approximately 11% of the sample.

Notes on this clone: The target of this receptor is not known. Per-base qualities were not stored, and no clone one base away is much larger.

The sample's time point label, decoded: baseline before first vaccination. Vaccinee samples were obtained from the UK trials COV001 and COV002, which included a single-blind randomized controlled phase 2/3 trial of AZD1222 (ChAdOx1 nCoV-19) in healthy adults. For TCRbeta chain sequencing, PBMC samples from trial participants were taken at day 0 and at day 28 after the second dose. On the study overall, not on this receptor specifically: Participants were mostly white British and included more females than males, and it was suggested by the authors that clonal diversity may have been underestimated. Vaccine-associated CD4 TCRs spanned the whole spike protein, with dominant responses in regions 160-218 and 743-854. Conclusions about previously exposed vaccinees were limited because only six AZD1222 recipients were SARS-CoV-2 seropositive at baseline. In the small 56-69-year group, the increase in depth fell short of significance, most likely because of low power. Because no day 14 peak-response samples were available, the repertoires could be characterized only after the peak T cell response. Reportedly, close to half of the unique spike-specific TCRs recognized epitopes lying outside the regions that are mutated in the B.1.351 and B.1.1.7 variants. After two AZD1222 doses, both the breadth and the depth of spike-specific TCRs were significantly higher than at day 0 and than in MenACWY recipients.

The chain uses TRBV12-3 or TRBV12-4 and TRBJ1-2, with the D gene too uncertain to name. Sequences were derived from peripheral blood, sampled on day 0 of AZD1222 vaccination. This sequence originates from an adult in good health. The sequenced DNA: TGTGCCAGCACCTCAGGCTATGGCTACACCTTC. This codes for CASTSGYGYTF.